This T cell receptor beta chain was identified in a study of cytomegalovirus exposure and HLA in healthy donors. On the study more broadly: Samples from HLA-typed donors yielded 65 million to 90 million unique TCRs in an early data release. Study-level points and caveats: Cytomegalovirus-associated TCR beta chains were listed, numbering 150 to 200. Three CMV-associated chains proved CMV antigen-specific in vitro.

Germline CDR1 and CDR2: MNHEY and SVGAGI. The CDR3 loop spans 15 amino acids. V was trimmed by 6 bases and J by 4 bases, leaving 15 bases between them. PCR employed 60 Vbeta and 13 Jbeta primers. Study processing details: Later, some 79 million unique TCR beta chains were counted in an analysis, and roughly 11 million of them were shared. Sequencing was performed with immunoSEQ multiplex PCR; in TCRdb, only in-frame clones are kept and a portion is missing. The V and J calls and the clone size are those of that table, but D and trimming were determined from the DNA. The sample includes 100,000 to 150,000 clones, around 72% seen only once; the top ten take roughly 1.5%. As for this clone: Its target is not known.

The J gene is TRBJ1-4, the V gene TRBV6-5; D is possibly TRBD1 (6 bases). Sequenced: PBMCs. The source is a woman under 30 in good health and CMV-seronegative. CDR3 coding DNA: TGTGCCAGCAGCCAAGGGACACGGATTAATGAAAAACTGTTTTTT. Translated: CASSQGTRINEKLFF.